A selection of T cell receptor beta chains follows, all from one sample in a study of cytomegalovirus exposure and HLA in healthy donors. Profiled with immunoSEQ multiplex PCR; TCRdb holds only in-frame clones, not every one. Of 120,000 or so clones listed, 80% to 90% are singletons. The source material was PBMCs. Every receptor here comes from a man aged 18 to 30 in good health and CMV-seropositive. Both conserved end residues are part of each CDR3. The order of the fields is D gene, V gene, J gene, clone size, CDR3 protein, CDR3 DNA. A D gene is named only where the DNA matches it firmly. Some rows mark clone size as missing; the rest say once, few, many or name a class of expanded clone.

NA	TRBV9	TRBJ1-4	NA	CASSGGQGSHNEKLFF	TGTGCCAGCAGCGGTGGGCAGGGGAGTCATAATGAAAAACTGTTTTTT
TRBD1	TRBV5-6	TRBJ2-3	NA	CASSPGGGQGYPADTQYF	TGTGCCAGCAGCCCTGGAGGGGGACAGGGATACCCCGCAGATACGCAGTATTTT
NA	TRBV9	TRBJ2-1	NA	CASSVRSSRGSYNEQFF	TGTGCCAGCAGCGTAAGGTCCAGTCGCGGCTCCTACAATGAGCAGTTCTTC
NA	TRBV6-5	TRBJ1-6	few	CASTVGGGYNSPLHF	TGTGCCAGCACTGTCGGGGGTGGGTATAATTCACCCCTCCACTTT
TRBD2	TRBV7-2	TRBJ2-1	NA	CASSFYASGGFSYNEQFF	TGTGCCAGCAGCTTTTATGCTAGCGGGGGTTTCTCCTACAATGAGCAGTTCTTC
NA	TRBV10-1	TRBJ2-3	once	CASSETTGTQYF	TGCGCCAGCAGTGAGACCACGGGTACGCAGTATTTT
TRBD2	TRBV5-4	TRBJ2-7	NA	CASSLERGGAYEQYF	TGTGCCAGCAGCTTGGAGCGGGGGGGAGCCTACGAGCAGTACTTC
NA	TRBV28	TRBJ2-5	NA	CASSLGGGTQYF	TGTGCCAGCAGTTTGGGGGGTGGGACCCAGTACTTC
TRBD2	TRBV11-3	TRBJ2-1	NA	CASSLEGWAGGGEQFF	TGTGCCAGCAGCTTAGAAGGTTGGGCGGGGGGCGGTGAGCAGTTCTTC
TRBD1	TRBV27	TRBJ2-7	once	CASSSVGTGSYEQYF	TGTGCCAGCAGTTCCGTGGGGACAGGGTCCTACGAGCAGTACTTC
TRBD1	TRBV7-7	TRBJ2-2	NA	CASSLGQGGELFF	TGTGCTAGCAGCTTAGGACAGGGCGGGGAGCTGTTTTTT
NA	TRBV5-8	TRBJ1-6	NA	CASTTRGYGSNSPLHF	TGTGCCAGCACCACCCGCGGGTACGGGAGTAATTCACCCCTCCACTTT
NA	TRBV2	TRBJ1-1	NA	CASRDPLTGWRGTEAFF	TGTGCCAGCAGGGACCCCCTCACAGGCTGGAGGGGAACTGAAGCTTTCTTT
NA	TRBV21-1	TRBJ1-1	NA	CARRHENTEAFF	TGTGCCAGGAGACATGAAAACACTGAAGCTTTCTTT
NA	TRBV6-5	TRBJ1-2	once	CASSYSAYTF	TGTGCCAGCAGTTACAGCGCCTACACCTTC
TRBD1	TRBV4-1	TRBJ2-5	NA	CASSHQGQTQETQYF	TGCGCCAGCAGCCACCAGGGACAGACCCAAGAGACCCAGTACTTC
NA	TRBV7-9	TRBJ2-1	once	CASSLVPGTSDEQFF	TGTGCCAGCAGCTTAGTCCCGGGTACTTCGGATGAGCAGTTCTTC
NA	TRBV11-2	TRBJ2-7	once	CASSLWASLDEQYF	TGTGCCAGCAGCTTATGGGCATCGTTAGACGAGCAGTACTTC
NA	TRBV6-1	TRBJ1-2	NA	CASSGSWGGYGYTF	TGTGCCAGCAGTGGGTCGTGGGGGGGTTATGGCTACACCTTC
NA	TRBV4-3	TRBJ1-2	NA	CASSQDRRGGRNGYTF	TGCGCCAGCAGCCAAGATCGGAGGGGAGGCAGGAATGGCTACACCTTC
NA	TRBV25-1	TRBJ1-6	NA	CASSPGMLGFSPLHF	TGTGCCAGCAGTCCCGGGATGCTTGGGTTTTCACCCCTCCACTTT
NA	TRBV5-6	TRBJ2-5	NA	CASSLGRGHQETQYF	TGTGCCAGCAGCTTGGGGCGGGGGCACCAAGAGACCCAGTACTTC
TRBD2	TRBV30	TRBJ2-5	NA	CAWNAPTSGAQETQYF	TGTGCCTGGAATGCCCCCACTAGCGGGGCGCAAGAGACCCAGTACTTC
NA	TRBV7-2	TRBJ1-1	NA	CASSPGLMNTEAFF	TGTGCCAGCAGCCCGGGTCTTATGAACACTGAAGCTTTCTTT
TRBD2	TRBV15	TRBJ2-5	NA	CATSKQLAGGRETQYF	TGTGCCACCAGCAAACAACTAGCGGGGGGGCGAGAGACCCAGTACTTC
NA	TRBV4-3	TRBJ1-1	NA	CASSQEGSNTEAFF	TGCGCCAGCAGCCAAGAGGGCAGCAACACTGAAGCTTTCTTT
NA	TRBV6-4	TRBJ2-3	NA	CASSAGQFSTDTQYF	TGTGCCAGCAGTGCAGGACAGTTTAGCACAGATACGCAGTATTTT